This section outlines one T cell receptor (beta chain) sequence together with its context. Sample treatment: 19 received Ad26.COV2.S at low or high dose, single or two shots; 5 received placebo; per-sample allocation not given. Sampling occurred on day 63 after the first vaccine or placebo injection. Here immunoSEQ multiplex PCR was the method, and the copy in TCRdb shows in-frame clones only, minus some. The sample includes 200,000 to 250,000 clones, approximately 88% of them seen just once. This record belongs to a study of Ad26.COV2.S vaccination and SARS-CoV-2 variants. Turning to the study itself: Doses of Ad26.COV2.S were injected into muscle once or twice, 56 days apart.

The germline gives CDR1 LNHDA, CDR2 SQIVND (reference sequence). V was trimmed by 5 bases and J by 5 bases, leaving 15 bases between them. The CDR3 loop spans 14 amino acids. The starting material was peripheral blood, obtained in a trial of Ad26.COV2.S vaccine versus placebo. The clonotype originates from a person aged 18-65 years who received the Ad26.COV2.S COVID-19 vaccine or a placebo. This rearrangement joins TRBV19 to TRBJ2-5; D is unresolved. In DNA, the CDR3 is TGTGCCAGTAGTTTCGGCGAGGTGGCGGAGACCCAGTACTTC. This encodes CASSFGEVAETQYF.